The 7 T cell receptor beta chains below were found in one sample sequenced in a study of circulating and synovial CD4+ cells in juvenile arthritis. Assay: immunoSEQ multiplex PCR; the TCRdb copy retains only in-frame clones and omits some. This table holds tens of thousands of clones, 80% to 95% found once. The material sequenced was CD4+ T cells from blood. These receptors were obtained from a human donor with juvenile idiopathic arthritis.

The V and J genes are TRBV6-1 and TRBJ2-7, with a possible D match to TRBD2 (5 bases). This CDR3 is built from 15 residues. Germline CDR1 MNHNS, CDR2 SASEGT. V was trimmed by 0 bases and J by 2 bases, leaving 11 bases between them. DNA of the CDR3: TGTGCCAGCAGTGAAGCTCGGGGTTTTGCCTACGAGCAGTACTTC. Its protein product is CASSEARGFAYEQYF.

DNA of the CDR3: TGCGCCAGCAGGGGTGTTATTAGCGGGGCCTACGAGCAGTACTTC. It encodes CASRGVISGAYEQYF. The rearrangement links TRBV5-1 to TRBJ2-5; 8 bases align to TRBD2. The DNA end is a closer match to TRBJ2-7, so the J assignment may be wrong. Germline CDR1 and CDR2: SGHRS and YFSETQ. The CDR3 extends over 15 amino acids.

On this clone itself: The same CDR3 arises from other DNA sequences in this sample as well. The chain is built from TRBV5-1 and TRBJ2-2, with a possible D match to TRBD1 (6 bases). The germline gives CDR1 SGHRS, CDR2 YFSETQ. The CDR3 is 14 residues long. V dropped 1 base and J dropped 7 bases, with 11 bases sitting between them. CDR3 region: CASSLTPRGGELFF. DNA of the CDR3: TGCGCCAGCAGCTTGACCCCCAGGGGCGGGGAGCTGTTTTTT. Supplemented by reference TRBV5-1 and TRBJ2-2, the full variable domain reads KAGVTQTPRYLIKTRGQQVTLSCSPISGHRSVSWYQQTPGQGLQFLFEYFSETQRNKGNFPGRFSGRQFSNSRSEMNVSTLELGDSALYLCASSLTPRGGELFFGEGSRLTVL.

The gene calls are TRBV28 and TRBJ1-3; 8 nucleotides match TRBD1. V shed 4 bases, J shed 0 bases, and the junction held 2 bases outside the gene matches. Germline CDR1 and CDR2: MDHEN and SYDVKM. The length of the CDR3 is 15 residues. This CDR3 reads CASSSTGGSGNTIYF. For the CDR3, the DNA is TGTGCCAGCAGTTCTACAGGGGGCTCTGGAAACACCATATATTTT. Full variable domain (outside the CDR3, taken from reference TRBV28 and TRBJ1-3): DVKVTQSSRYLVKRTGEKVFLECVQDMDHENMFWYRQDPGLGLRLIYFSYDVKMKEKGDIPEGYSVSREKKERFSLILESASTNQTSMYLCASSSTGGSGNTIYFGEGSWLTVV.

This chain links TRBV19 with TRBJ2-4, with D unclear. The CDR3 loop spans 11 amino acids. V was trimmed by 3 bases and J by 6 bases, leaving 3 bases between them. Germline CDR1 reads LNHDA; CDR2 reads SQIVND (reference sequence). In DNA, the CDR3 is TGTGCCAGTAGTATCGGAAACATTCAGTACTTC. The encoded protein is CASSIGNIQYF.

The chain is built from TRBV19 and TRBJ1-2, with 7 bases lining up with TRBD1. The CDR3 sequence is 14 residues long. Germline V gene data show CDR1 as LNHDA and CDR2 as SQIVND (reference sequence). V lost 3 bases to trimming and J lost 7 bases; unmatched junction nucleotides: 8. The CDR3 here is CASSIGGGVGGYTF. CDR3 DNA: TGTGCCAGTAGTATCGGAGGGGGCGTGGGTGGCTACACCTTC.

V usage is TRBV7-3 and J usage is TRBJ2-2; 9 nucleotides align to TRBD2. V dropped 3 bases and J dropped 4; count of bases not matched to a gene: 0. Germline V gives CDR1 SGHTA, CDR2 FQGTGA. The CDR3 totals 14 residues. This CDR3 reads CASSLTSGTGELFF. In nucleotides, the CDR3 is TGTGCCAGCAGCTTGACTAGCGGCACCGGGGAGCTGTTTTTT.